These 32 T cell receptor beta chains originate from one sample sequenced in a study of shared clonotypes between healthy human individuals. Assay: immunoSEQ multiplex PCR; the TCRdb copy retains only in-frame clones and omits some. The repertoire holds approximately 530,000 clones, with approximately 95% as singletons. Material for sequencing was naive CD4+ T cells sorted from blood. Indicated subset: CD45RA+ positively selected. These receptors were obtained from a woman aged 25-40 years in good health.

This clone was seen just once. The chain has TRBV10-3 and TRBJ2-5, with TRBD1 matching 10 bases. Germline CDR1 is ENHRY and CDR2 is SYGVKD. V lost 2 bases, J lost 8 bases, and 8 bases stayed unmatched. There are 15 residues in the CDR3. CDR3 in DNA: TGTGCCATCAGTGAGGGGGGACAGGGGACGAAAACCCAGTACTTC. It specifies CAISEGGQGTKTQYF.

This clone was counted a single time. The V call is TRBV6-1, the J call TRBJ2-1; possibly TRBD2 for D (6 bases). Germline CDR1 MNHNS, CDR2 SASEGT. The CDR3 is made up of 14 amino acids. Deletions cut 1 base from V and 9 bases from J, with 13 bases between. The CDR3 here is CASSEGWTISEQFF. The CDR3 DNA reads as TGTGCCAGCAGTGAAGGGTGGACTATCTCTGAGCAGTTCTTC.

V usage is TRBV4-1 and J usage is TRBJ2-1, with TRBD2 matching over 11 bases. With V trimmed by 4 bases and J by 7 bases, 9 bases remained unmatched. Germline-derived CDR1 and CDR2 are MGHRA and YSYEKL. This CDR3 has 16 amino acids. CDR3 in DNA: TGCGCCAGCAGCCCCCGTTTCACTAGCGGGAGTAATGAGCAGTTCTTC. Translating gives CASSPRFTSGSNEQFF.

V and J are TRBV4-2 and TRBJ2-7; D unresolved. CDR3 length equals 16 residues. The germline V and J ends were trimmed by 0 bases and 2 bases, with 14 bases remaining between them. CDR1 and CDR2 from the germline V gene are LGHNA and YNFKEQ. CDR3 sequence reads: CASSQESMTLPYEQYF. In DNA form, the CDR3 reads TGTGCCAGCAGCCAAGAGTCGATGACTCTACCCTACGAGCAGTACTTC.

V usage is TRBV29-1 and J usage is TRBJ1-1, with D maybe TRBD1 (6 bases). Germline V lookup: CDR1 SQVTM, CDR2 ANQGSEA. The V end was cut by 7 bases, the J end by 7 bases, with 13 bases between. This CDR3 comprises 11 residues. CDR3 sequence reads: CSGNRANEAFF. CDR3 DNA sequence: TGCAGCGGGAACAGGGCGAATGAAGCTTTCTTT.

The gene calls are TRBV27 and TRBJ2-5; TRBD2 matches 12 bases. Looked up from germline, CDR1 is MNHEY and CDR2 is SMNVEV (reference sequence). V lost 5 bases and J lost 2; bases outside the gene matches: 9. The CDR3 is 17 residues long. The CDR3 region is CASSQYSGTSGQETQYF. CDR3 in DNA: TGTGCCAGCAGTCAGTACTCCGGGACTAGCGGGCAAGAGACCCAGTACTTC.

The chain uses TRBV5-1 and TRBJ1-2, with D maybe TRBD1 (6 bases). CDR3 length: 16 residues. CDR1 and CDR2 from the germline V gene are SGHRS and YFSETQ. The V end lost 3 bases, the J end lost 0 bases, and 15 bases lay between the germline ends. Written as DNA, the CDR3 is TGCGCCAGCAGCTCGCCCTCAGGGGAAGCTAACTATGGCTACACCTTC. Protein product: CASSSPSGEANYGYTF. The full variable domain, completed using reference TRBV5-1 and TRBJ1-2, is KAGVTQTPRYLIKTRGQQVTLSCSPISGHRSVSWYQQTPGQGLQFLFEYFSETQRNKGNFPGRFSGRQFSNSRSEMNVSTLELGDSALYLCASSSPSGEANYGYTFGSGTRLTVV.

The V gene is TRBV19, the J gene TRBJ1-1; D perhaps matches TRBD1 (6 bases). From germline, CDR1 is LNHDA and CDR2 SQIVND (reference sequence). Trimming shortened V by 7 bases and J by 3 bases, and 15 bases separated the two germline ends. This CDR3 is built from 14 residues. As DNA, the CDR3 is TGTGCCAGTAAAGCCAGGGGTCCATACACTGAAGCTTTCTTT. Translated, it gives CASKARGPYTEAFF.

V and J are TRBV9 and TRBJ2-2, with 10 positions matching TRBD2. The germline V gene has CDR1 SGDLS and CDR2 YYNGEE. This CDR3 spans 15 amino acids. Trimming at V came to 3 bases and at J to 7 bases, leaving 6 bases not matched to a gene. The CDR3, as DNA: TGTGCCAGCAGCGAGCAGCGGGAGGGGAACGGGGAGCTGTTTTTT. It encodes CASSEQREGNGELFF.

The chain couples TRBV27 to TRBJ2-5; D is unclear. Trimming cost V 6 bases and J 1 base, with 6 bases left between them. CDR1 is MNHEY and CDR2 is SMNVEV in the germline V gene (reference sequence). This CDR3 contains 12 residues. CDR3 region: CASRGGQETQYF. CDR3 coding DNA: TGTGCCAGCAGGGGCGGCCAAGAGACCCAGTACTTC.

The chain employs TRBV29-1 and TRBJ2-3; 7 nucleotides align to TRBD2. Germline V CDR1 and CDR2: SQVTM, ANQGSEA. J lost 5 bases, V lost 3 bases, and 11 bases had no gene match. The CDR3 totals 15 residues. CDR3 protein: CSVEMGGSGEDTQYF. The CDR3 DNA sequence: TGCAGCGTTGAGATGGGAGGGAGTGGGGAAGATACGCAGTATTTT.

This rearrangement joins TRBV28 to TRBJ2-7; tentatively, D is TRBD2 (6 bases). The V gene's germline CDR1 is MDHEN and CDR2 SYDVKM. V lost 1 base, J lost 0 bases, and 13 bases lay in between. This CDR3 comprises 16 residues. The CDR3 is CASSLFGGAISYEQYF. The CDR3 DNA reads TGTGCCAGCAGTTTATTCGGGGGAGCGATCTCCTACGAGCAGTACTTC.

The V call is TRBV19, the J call TRBJ1-1; no clear D gene. V lost 3 bases, J lost 4 bases, and 12 bases lay in between. This CDR3 region has 14 residues. In germline, CDR1 is LNHDA, CDR2 SQIVND (reference sequence). For the CDR3, the DNA is TGTGCCAGTAGTATCCTGGTTGGGAGCACTGAAGCTTTCTTT. Translation gives CASSILVGSTEAFF.

Of note for this clone: One junction end disagrees with the germline gene, perhaps due to a read error. CDR3 in DNA: TGTGCCAGCAGCTTAGGCCTCGCCTACGAGCAGCACTTC. Protein: CASSLGLAYEQHF. The rearrangement uses TRBV7-9 and TRBJ2-7; D gene ambiguous. CDR3 size: 13 residues. The germline V gene has CDR1 SEHNR and CDR2 FQNEAQ (reference sequence).

The chain employs TRBV7-9 and TRBJ2-7; TRBD2 matches 10 bases. The CDR3 is 15 residues long. The J segment lost 2 bases and the V segment lost 3 bases, leaving 4 bases of the junction unmatched. Germline assignment: CDR1 SEHNR and CDR2 FQNEAQ (reference sequence). The CDR3 DNA reads TGTGCCAGCAGCTTCGGGCTAGCGGGAGCCTACGAGCAGTACTTC. Amino acids: CASSFGLAGAYEQYF.

The chain links TRBV7-3 to TRBJ2-1, with D perhaps TRBD1 (6 bases). The germline gives CDR1 SGHTA, CDR2 FQGTGA. V was shortened by 5 bases and J by 7 bases, with 18 bases between the two germline ends. There are 15 residues in the CDR3. The CDR3 loop reads CASSRWAGEGNEQFF. Here the CDR3 DNA reads TGTGCCAGCAGCCGTTGGGCAGGGGAAGGAAATGAGCAGTTCTTC.

The CDR3 DNA sequence: TGTGCCAGCAGTGAAGTCGAGTGGGGAAGCTCCTACGAGCAGTACTTC. Translated: CASSEVEWGSSYEQYF. The chain combines TRBV2 with TRBJ2-7, with no clear D. Trimming removed 1 base from V and 0 bases from J, with 13 bases in between. In germline, CDR1 is SNHLY, CDR2 FYNNEI. The CDR3 contains 16 residues.

This rearrangement joins TRBV7-9 to TRBJ1-2; TRBD1 might be the D (5 bases). CDR1 SEHNR and CDR2 FQNEAQ come from the germline V gene (reference sequence). CDR3 length: 14 residues. Trimming removed 5 bases at V and 6 bases at J, with 16 bases between. CDR3: CASSPLSAGNGYTF. CDR3 in DNA: TGTGCCAGCAGCCCCCTATCGGCAGGGAATGGCTACACCTTC. The entire variable domain, with the rest obtained from reference TRBV7-9 and TRBJ1-2, is as follows: DTGVSQNPRHKITKRGQNVTFRCDPISEHNRLYWYRQTLGQGPEFLTYFQNEAQLEKSRLLSDRFSAERPKGSFSTLEIQRTEQGDSAMYLCASSPLSAGNGYTFGSGTRLTVV.

This chain uses TRBV7-2 with TRBJ2-2; unclear D gene. The ends were cut back, 1 base at V and 2 bases at J, with 8 bases in the middle. The CDR3 sequence is 15 residues long. From germline, CDR1 is SGHTA and CDR2 FQGNSA. CDR3 protein: CASSLEAYNTGELFF. In nucleotides, the CDR3 is TGTGCCAGCAGCTTAGAGGCCTACAACACCGGGGAGCTGTTTTTT.

The chain employs TRBV6-5 and TRBJ1-5; 9 bases fit TRBD1. This CDR3 contains 14 residues. Losses at the gene ends were 4 bases for V and 6 bases for J; bases not matched to a gene: 4. CDR1 and CDR2 (germline): MNHEY, SVGAGI. In DNA, the CDR3 is TGTGCCAGCAGTTGGACAGGGGTGGGTCAGCCCCAGCATTTT. The encoded protein is CASSWTGVGQPQHF.

The chain carries TRBV30 and TRBJ2-5, with D maybe TRBD2 (5 bases). The V and J ends lost 1 base and 10 bases respectively, with 22 bases between them. This CDR3 region has 15 residues. Per germline, CDR1 GTSNPN and CDR2 SVGIG (reference sequence). The CDR3 DNA sequence: TGTGCCTGGAGTGCCGAAAGCGAGAGGGAGAGGAGCCAGTACTTC. It yields the protein CAWSAESERERSQYF.

The chain carries TRBV5-8 and TRBJ2-5, with 8 bases that match TRBD1. This CDR3 is built from 14 residues. Germline V gives CDR1 SGHTS, CDR2 YDEGEE. With 4 bases clipped from V and 4 bases from J, the junction kept 6 bases outside the gene matches. The DNA of the CDR3 is TGTGCCAGCAGCCGAGGACAGGGCGGAGAGACCCAGTACTTC. Encoded protein: CASSRGQGGETQYF.

CDR3 region: CASSFEYNEQFF. The CDR3 DNA reads as TGCGCCAGCAGCTTCGAATACAATGAGCAGTTCTTC. The gene calls are TRBV5-1 and TRBJ2-1; D gene unclear. This CDR3 has 12 residues. Germline values: CDR1 SGHRS, CDR2 YFSETQ. V was cut by 2 bases and J by 4 bases, with 4 bases left in between.

This clone showed up just once. This sequence joins TRBV29-1 and TRBJ2-1; D unresolved. The CDR3 is 14 amino acids. The germline V gene encodes CDR1 SQVTM and CDR2 ANQGSEA. Trimming shortened V by 3 bases and J by 2 bases, and 11 bases separated the two germline ends. In DNA, the CDR3 is TGCAGCGTTGAGGGCAGGTTGACCTACAATGAGCAGTTCTTC. Its protein is CSVEGRLTYNEQFF.

This chain joins TRBV28 and TRBJ2-1; 12 nucleotides line up with TRBD2. The CDR3 length is 17 residues. After removal of 5 bases from V and 3 bases from J, the junction contained 8 bases not matched to a gene. CDR1 and CDR2 from the germline V gene are MDHEN and SYDVKM. DNA for the CDR3: TGTGCCAGCAGTCTCCCCGGACTAGCGGGGATCTACAATGAGCAGTTCTTC. Protein product: CASSLPGLAGIYNEQFF.

The genes are TRBV21-1 and TRBJ2-2. TRBV21-1 is listed as a pseudogene. The CDR3 extends over 16 amino acids. CDR3 in DNA: TGTGCCAGCAGCAATCCAGGACGGATGAACACCGGGGAGCTGTTTTTT. Translating it yields CASSNPGRMNTGELFF.

The chain uses TRBV6-1 and TRBJ1-4, with TRBD1 identical over 10 bases. CDR3 length: 15 amino acids. Germline loops: CDR1 MNHNS, CDR2 SASEGT. The trim removed 3 bases at V and 5 bases at J, leaving 3 bases unmatched. As DNA, the CDR3 is TGTGCCAGCAGTGACCCGGGACAGGGGAATGAAAAACTGTTTTTT. This gives the protein CASSDPGQGNEKLFF.

The chain employs TRBV28 and TRBJ1-4; 8 bases line up with TRBD1. Unmatched junction bases numbered 8, after V lost 6 bases and J lost 2 bases. Germline V gene sequence: CDR1 MDHEN, CDR2 SYDVKM. CDR3 length: 16 amino acids. The CDR3 DNA reads TGTGCCAGCAGATCACCAGGGGGCCAGACTAATGAAAAACTGTTTTTT. The encoded protein is CASRSPGGQTNEKLFF.

V gene TRBV28 combines with J gene TRBJ1-2; D gene unclear. This CDR3 has 13 residues. V shed 1 base and J shed 6 bases, with 9 bases lying between them. Germline V CDR1 and CDR2: MDHEN, SYDVKM. CDR3 sequence: CASSLFTEDGYTF. The CDR3, as DNA: TGTGCCAGCAGTTTATTCACGGAGGATGGCTACACCTTC.

The rearrangement joins TRBV29-1 to TRBJ2-2; the match to TRBD2 covers 9 bases. J lost 6 bases, V lost 4 bases, and 3 bases had no gene match. CDR3 length: 13 residues. Germline assignment: CDR1 SQVTM and CDR2 ANQGSEA. The CDR3 here is CSVVAGVAGELFF. In DNA, the CDR3 is TGCAGCGTTGTAGCGGGAGTGGCCGGGGAGCTGTTTTTT.

The V gene is TRBV6-4, the J gene TRBJ1-1; D not resolved. V lost 4 bases and J 5 bases, leaving 11 bases between the germline ends. From germline, CDR1 is MRHNA and CDR2 SNTAGT. The CDR3 is 13 amino acids. CDR3 DNA: TGTGCCAGCAGTGCGACCGGTACTACTGAAGCTTTCTTT. This translates into CASSATGTTEAFF.

The rearrangement uses TRBV6-6 and TRBJ1-5; D gene unclear. CDR3 size: 16 residues. V lost 6 bases and J 1 base, leaving 16 bases between the germline ends. Germline CDR1 is MNHNY and CDR2 is SVGAGI (reference sequence). CDR3 residues: CASRSSGPGSNQPQHF. CDR3 nucleotide sequence: TGTGCCAGCAGGAGCAGTGGACCGGGCAGCAATCAGCCCCAGCATTTT.